The 29 T cell receptor beta chains reported below all come from one sample, sequenced in a study of T cells in Graves' hyperthyroidism and ophthalmopathy. The source material, RNA transcripts, was used to amplify TCR beta CDR3 regions. HTBI primers drove first-round RT-PCR of the TCR CDR3. In TCRdb, the multiplex PCR reads were re-called with MiXCR into one record per CDR3 protein. The table shows hundreds of thousands of distinct CDR3 sequences, with over 12% occurring only once. The sample consisted of blood. The receptors were gathered from a woman aged 40 to 50 with Graves' ophthalmopathy.

This clonotype was recorded at least ten times. The gene calls are TRBV24-1 and TRBJ1-2, with D unclear. V dropped 7 bases and J dropped 4 bases, with 9 bases sitting between them. The germline gives CDR1 KGHDR, CDR2 SFDVKD. The CDR3 covers 12 residues. In DNA, the CDR3 is TGTGCCACCAGCCCGGACGGCTATGGCTACACCTTC. This translates into CATSPDGYGYTF.

This rearrangement joins TRBV6-1 to TRBJ2-7; no clear D. The CDR3 is 16 amino acids. Between the trimmed V and J ends, which lost 5 bases and 0 bases, there was a span of 17 bases. Germline V gives CDR1 MNHNS, CDR2 SASEGT. Written as DNA, the CDR3 is TGTGCCAGCAGTAGCTCCGCAGGCGGAAACTCCTACGAGCAGTACTTC. This encodes CASSSSAGGNSYEQYF.

This clonotype showed up many times. CDR3 in amino acids: CASSEQGAPGGNIQYF. The CDR3 nucleotides read TGTGCCAGCAGTGAACAGGGGGCGCCCGGAGGGAACATTCAGTACTTC. The V and J genes are TRBV2 and TRBJ2-4, with 8 nucleotides matching TRBD1. Per germline, CDR1 SNHLY and CDR2 FYNNEI. V lost 2 bases and J lost 7; bases outside the gene matches: 10. The CDR3 is made up of 16 amino acids.

The V and J genes are TRBV12-3 or TRBV12-4 and TRBJ2-2; TRBD2 matches 7 bases. The CDR3 is made up of 15 amino acids. The J segment lost 6 bases and the V segment lost 7 bases, leaving 11 bases of the junction unmatched. For the CDR3, the DNA is TGTGCCAGCACTTTCCGCCAGGGAGGGGCCGGGGAGCTGTTTTTT. Its translation is CASTFRQGGAGELFF.

On this clonotype: An end of the junction differs from the germline gene, which may be a read error. V gene TRBV6-2 or TRBV6-3 combines with J gene TRBJ1-5, with D perhaps TRBD1 (5 bases). The CDR3 spans 13 residues. Germline lookup yields CDR1 MNHEY and CDR2 SVGEGT. CDR3 amino acids: CASNQGSTQPQHF. DNA of the CDR3: TGTGCCAGCAACCAGGGTAGCACTCAGCCCCAGCATTTT.

V and J are TRBV6-1 and TRBJ2-7; TRBD1 aligns across 7 bases. The germline V gene encodes CDR1 MNHNS and CDR2 SASEGT. This CDR3 is 15 amino acids long. V was clipped by 6 bases and J by 4 bases; unmatched bases: 12. The CDR3 DNA follows: TGTGCCAGCAGAGCAATCGGGACAGTTCAATACGAGCAGTACTTC. As protein: CASRAIGTVQYEQYF.

Notes on this clonotype: It may be a read error: a sequence one base away is much more abundant. The chain joins TRBV6-5 to TRBJ1-2, with 8 bases fitting TRBD1. CDR1 is MNHEY, CDR2 SVGAGI, per germline. J was trimmed by 3 bases and V by 4 bases; bases with no gene match: 1. This CDR3 is built from 13 residues. CDR3 sequence: CASSSGGYYGYTF. The CDR3, as DNA: TGTGCCAGCAGTTCAGGGGGCTACTATGGCTACACCTTC.

Ten or more counts support this clonotype. J is TRBJ2-5 and V is TRBV24-1; 7 bases agree with TRBD1. CDR1 and CDR2 from the germline V gene are KGHDR and SFDVKD. The junction had 9 bases not matched to a gene; V was cut back by 4 bases and J by 5 bases. The length of the CDR3 is 15 residues. CDR3 in amino acids: CATSEFSTGQETQYF. Written as DNA, the CDR3 is TGTGCCACCAGTGAATTCTCGACAGGGCAGGAGACCCAGTACTTC.

The chain employs TRBV7-9 and TRBJ2-5; D may match TRBD1 or TRBD2 (5 bases each). Trimming cost V 5 bases and J 1 base, with 14 bases left between them. Germline lookup yields CDR1 SEHNR and CDR2 FQNEAQ (reference sequence). This CDR3 contains 15 residues. The CDR3: CASSRILDSQETQYF. The CDR3 DNA reads as TGTGCCAGCAGCCGAATACTAGACAGCCAAGAGACCCAGTACTTC.

This clonotype came up many times. The chain joins TRBV12-3 or TRBV12-4 to TRBJ1-1; no firm D call. The ends were cut back, 6 bases at V and 8 bases at J, with 16 bases in the middle. This CDR3 is built from 13 residues. CDR3 DNA: TGTGCCAGCAGGCCCTTTAACAGTGACGAAGCTTTCTTT. Translating it yields CASRPFNSDEAFF.

This clonotype was seen ten or more times. This chain uses TRBV12-3 or TRBV12-4 with TRBJ1-6; 7 bases fit TRBD1. The CDR3 covers 17 residues. J gave up 3 bases and V 1 base, and 6 bases lay outside the gene matches. DNA of the CDR3: TGTGCCAGCAGTTTAGAGGTCGCAGGGGGCTATAATTCACCCCTCCACTTT. This sequence encodes CASSLEVAGGYNSPLHF.

The chain joins TRBV12-3 or TRBV12-4 to TRBJ2-7, with 8 bases lining up with TRBD1. The CDR3 contains 17 residues. V lost 1 base, J lost 0 bases, and 8 bases stayed unmatched. CDR3 in amino acids: CASSLEIPGTGSYEQYF. CDR3 sequence (DNA): TGTGCCAGCAGTTTAGAAATTCCCGGGACAGGCTCCTACGAGCAGTACTTC.

This clonotype was observed at least ten times. The chain employs TRBV28 and TRBJ2-7; the D call may be TRBD1 or TRBD2 (5 bases each). CDR3 length: 14 amino acids. Looked up from germline, CDR1 is MDHEN and CDR2 is SYDVKM. Deletions cut 5 bases from V and 0 bases from J, with 11 bases between. CDR3 coding DNA: TGTGCCAGCAGTACCAGAGGGGCCTCCTACGAGCAGTACTTC. Translating gives CASSTRGASYEQYF.

Only a few counts were recorded for this clonotype. The V gene is TRBV5-6, the J gene TRBJ2-5, with 11 bases identical to TRBD2. The J segment lost 4 bases and the V segment lost 4 bases, leaving 12 bases of the junction unmatched. CDR3 length equals 17 residues. Germline assignment: CDR1 SGHDT and CDR2 YYEEEE. Written as DNA, the CDR3 is TGTGCCAGCAGCCCGTGGACTAGCGGGTACCCACCAGAGACCCAGTACTTC. Translated: CASSPWTSGYPPETQYF.

In its sample, this clonotype was seen a few times. The chain links TRBV5-1 to TRBJ1-5, with TRBD1 matching 10 bases. Germline CDR1 and CDR2: SGHRS and YFSETQ. J lost 6 bases, V lost 4 bases, and 7 bases had no gene match. The CDR3 consists of 15 residues. CDR3 protein: CASSPGTGAFQPQHF. The CDR3 coding sequence is TGCGCCAGCAGCCCCGGGACAGGGGCTTTTCAGCCCCAGCATTTT.

To note about this clonotype: This may be a read error: a much more frequent sequence differs by one nucleotide. This chain joins TRBV6-1 and TRBJ1-1; D is possibly TRBD1 (5 bases). The CDR3 has 13 amino acids. The ends were cut back, 3 bases at V and 9 bases at J, with 14 bases in the middle. Germline V CDR1 and CDR2: MNHNS, SASEGT. The CDR3: CASSEEGKTKAFF. The DNA of the CDR3 is TGTGCCAGCAGTGAGGAGGGGAAAACTAAAGCTTTCTTT.

This clonotype was found many times. The chain recombines TRBV28 with TRBJ2-7; D is possibly TRBD1 or TRBD2 (7 bases each). V lost 4 bases and J 5 bases, leaving 21 bases between the germline ends. Germline V gene lookup returns CDR1 MDHEN and CDR2 SYDVKM. The CDR3 is 16 residues long. The DNA of the CDR3 is TGTGCCAGCAGTTCCGGGGGAGGGGGCGATTGGAACGAGCAGTACTTC. Translation gives CASSSGGGGDWNEQYF.

In this sample, this clonotype turned up many times. The rearrangement links TRBV29-1 to TRBJ1-2; 11 positions match TRBD1. The CDR3 is made up of 16 amino acids. V was clipped by 1 base and J by 8 bases; unmatched bases: 12. Germline CDR1 SQVTM, CDR2 ANQGSEA. The CDR3 sequence: CSVEVVGRDRGFGYTF. The CDR3, as DNA: TGCAGCGTTGAAGTTGTGGGCCGGGACAGGGGGTTCGGCTACACCTTC.

This clonotype was seen a few times. The chain is built from TRBV29-1 and TRBJ2-7; possible D gene TRBD2, 6 bases. The CDR3 sequence is 15 residues long. Trimming removed 4 bases at V and 5 bases at J, with 21 bases between. Germline V gives CDR1 SQVTM, CDR2 ANQGSEA. DNA for the CDR3: TGCAGCGTTGTACCTCTTCGGGGACTCGGAAACGAGCAGTACTTC. Translated: CSVVPLRGLGNEQYF.

This clonotype was observed many times. The chain recombines TRBV27 with TRBJ1-4, with 7 bases aligning to TRBD1. The V gene's germline CDR1 is MNHEY and CDR2 SMNVEV (reference sequence). Trimming took 4 bases from V and 2 from J; bases not matched to a gene: 4. The CDR3 extends over 15 amino acids. CDR3 sequence (DNA): TGTGCCAGCAGTTCCGACAGGGCTACTAATGAAAAACTGTTTTTT. It yields the protein CASSSDRATNEKLFF.

This clonotype has more than one count but fewer than ten. V usage is TRBV27 and J usage is TRBJ1-1; possibly TRBD1 for D (5 bases). Germline V lookup: CDR1 MNHEY, CDR2 SMNVEV (reference sequence). V shed 8 bases and J shed 3 bases, with 13 bases lying between them. The CDR3 totals 13 residues. The CDR3 bases are TGTGCCAGCGGAGCTATGGGGGACACTGAAGCTTTCTTT. This translates into CASGAMGDTEAFF.

The chain is built from TRBV6-5 and TRBJ2-7; the D is unclear. V was shortened by 3 bases and J by 1 base, with 10 bases between the two germline ends. Germline values: CDR1 MNHEY, CDR2 SVGAGI. This CDR3 region has 14 residues. Here the CDR3 reads CASSYGIGSYEQYF. In DNA form, the CDR3 reads TGTGCCAGCAGTTATGGCATCGGTTCCTACGAGCAGTACTTC.

This clonotype was detected a few times. The rearrangement joins TRBV28 to TRBJ2-7; D gene uncertain. The CDR3 totals 13 residues. The ends were cut back, 6 bases at V and 5 bases at J, with 14 bases in the middle. The germline V gene has CDR1 MDHEN and CDR2 SYDVKM. The CDR3 reads CASSRQGLDEQYF. The CDR3 DNA follows: TGTGCCAGCAGCCGCCAAGGTTTAGACGAGCAGTACTTC.

This clonotype showed up many times. The rearrangement joins TRBV6-6 to TRBJ2-7; TRBD2 aligns across 12 bases. This CDR3 is 14 amino acids long. V trimming: 5 bases; J trimming: 5 bases; junction bases outside the gene matches: 4. Germline CDR1 and CDR2: MNHNY and SVGAGI (reference sequence). CDR3 sequence (DNA): TGTGCCAGCAGTACTAGCGGGAGGCTGAACGAGCAGTACTTC. Translating it yields CASSTSGRLNEQYF.

This clonotype was seen repeatedly, ten times or more. The chain has TRBV27 and TRBJ2-2; 11 bases align to TRBD1. Germline V lookup: CDR1 MNHEY, CDR2 SMNVEV (reference sequence). This CDR3 is built from 16 residues. V was pared by 5 bases and J by 4 bases, with 6 bases of the junction left unmatched. This CDR3 reads CASSLWTGGGTGELFF. The CDR3 coding sequence is TGTGCCAGCAGTCTATGGACAGGGGGCGGCACCGGGGAGCTGTTTTTT.

This clonotype was seen ten or more times. CDR3 loop: CASSELAGGPDTQYF. The DNA of the CDR3 is TGTGCCAGCAGTGAACTAGCGGGAGGGCCAGATACGCAGTATTTT. The J gene is TRBJ2-3, the V gene TRBV6-1; 12 bases align to TRBD2. CDR1 is MNHNS and CDR2 is SASEGT in the germline V gene. The ends lost 2 bases at V and 4 bases at J; junction bases unmatched: 1. This CDR3 is built from 15 residues.

This clonotype has only one observation. The V call is TRBV24-1, the J call TRBJ1-1, with D possibly TRBD1 on 5 matching bases. Trimming left V 1 base short and J 3 bases short, with 5 bases between. The germline CDR1 and CDR2 sequences are KGHDR and SFDVKD. The CDR3 is 13 amino acids. CDR3 sequence reads: CATSDLQDTEAFF. The CDR3 DNA reads as TGTGCCACCAGTGATTTACAGGACACTGAAGCTTTCTTT.

This clonotype was seen many times. The genes are TRBV15 and TRBJ1-5, with 7 bases lining up with TRBD1. Losses at the gene ends were 5 bases for V and 5 bases for J; bases not matched to a gene: 3. Germline loops: CDR1 LNHNV, CDR2 YYDKDF (reference sequence). CDR3 length equals 13 residues. CDR3 sequence: CATSSQGDQPQHF. For the CDR3, the DNA is TGTGCCACCAGCTCCCAGGGGGATCAGCCCCAGCATTTT. Supplemented by reference TRBV15 and TRBJ1-5, the full variable domain reads DAMVIQNPRYQVTQFGKPVTLSCSQTLNHNVMYWYQQKSSQAPKLLFHYYDKDFNNEADTPDNFQSRRPNTSFCFLDIRSPGLGDTAMYLCATSSQGDQPQHFGDGTRLSIL.

This clonotype occurred many times. The gene calls are TRBV7-2 and TRBJ2-2, with D uncertain. Per the germline V gene, CDR1 is SGHTA and CDR2 is FQGNSA. Trimming took 9 bases from V and 0 from J, leaving 8 bases between them. This CDR3 is 13 amino acids long. The CDR3 DNA is TGTGCCAGTAAGGTCACGAACACCGGGGAGCTGTTTTTT. Translated, it gives CASKVTNTGELFF.